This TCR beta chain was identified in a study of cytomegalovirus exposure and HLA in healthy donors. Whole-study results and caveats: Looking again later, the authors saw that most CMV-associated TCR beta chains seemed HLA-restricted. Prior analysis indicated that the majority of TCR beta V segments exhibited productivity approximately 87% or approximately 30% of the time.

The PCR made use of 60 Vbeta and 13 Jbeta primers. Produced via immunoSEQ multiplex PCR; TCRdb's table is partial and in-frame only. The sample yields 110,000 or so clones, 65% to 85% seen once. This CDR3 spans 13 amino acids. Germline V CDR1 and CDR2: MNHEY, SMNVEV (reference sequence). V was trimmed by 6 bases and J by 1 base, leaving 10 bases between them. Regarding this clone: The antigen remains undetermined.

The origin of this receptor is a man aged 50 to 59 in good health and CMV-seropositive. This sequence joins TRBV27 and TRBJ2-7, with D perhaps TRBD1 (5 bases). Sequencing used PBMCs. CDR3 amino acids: CASSLQVSYEQYF. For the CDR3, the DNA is TGTGCCAGCAGCCTACAGGTTTCCTACGAGCAGTACTTC.